The clone carrying this TCR beta chain was recorded at least ten times. The target antigen is unknown. The record originates from a study of spatial heterogeneity in lung cancer. Notes on the study in general: Detection of ubiquitous tumor TCRs in blood was higher at resection than follow-up.

Sample time point: sample taken at primary tumor resection. Tumor, nontumor lung or frozen PBMC supplied whole RNA, sequenced without sorting. There were 72 donors, all of them untreated patients with early-stage non-small cell lung cancer. The CDR3 length is 14 residues. Germline V gene sequence: CDR1 SGHAT, CDR2 FQNNGV. The ends lost 3 bases at V and 6 bases at J; junction bases unmatched: 4. The library protocol tagged each TCR cDNA with a unique molecular identifier. Each CDR3 protein gets one entry after TCRdb re-called the 5' RACE reads with MiXCR. The table lists approximately 10,000 distinct CDR3 sequences, more than 15% of them singletons.

J is TRBJ2-1 and V is TRBV11-2; 8 bases align to TRBD2. The sequence derives from a male donor with early-stage non-small cell lung cancer. Sequences were derived from PBMCs, sampled at surgery. The CDR3 DNA reads TGTGCCAGCAGCTTCACTAGCGGAGCCAATGAGCAGTTCTTC. It specifies CASSFTSGANEQFF.